Below are 27 T cell receptor beta chains sequenced from a single sample in a study of vaccination and CD4 T cells after COVID-19. Each CDR3 protein is one row after TCRdb ran MiXCR on the PCR reads. The sample consists of roughly 20,000 distinct CDR3 sequences, about 62% of them appearing once. The material was CD4+ T cells from blood, obtained after SARS-CoV-2 vaccination. These receptors came from a human donor who had recovered from COVID-19.

This chain connects TRBV28 to TRBJ1-5, with TRBD1 as a possible D gene (5 bases). The CDR3 is 15 amino acids. Germline CDR1 MDHEN, CDR2 SYDVKM. V was cut by 1 base and J by 1 base, with 8 bases left in between. The CDR3 coding sequence is TGTGCCAGCAGTTTATTCCAGGGAAGCAATCAGCCCCAGCATTTT. Protein sequence: CASSLFQGSNQPQHF.

The rearrangement joins TRBV10-3 to TRBJ2-5, with D perhaps TRBD1 or TRBD2 (5 bases each). This CDR3 is 16 amino acids long. Germline CDR1 ENHRY, CDR2 SYGVKD. Trimming stripped 6 bases from V and 3 bases from J, with 20 bases between. CDR3 sequence (DNA): TGTGCCATCAGAAAGGGGATAGCTAGCAGTAAAGAGACCCAGTACTTC. Protein sequence: CAIRKGIASSKETQYF.

This clonotype was counted only a few times. The J gene is TRBJ1-2, the V gene TRBV7-2; TRBD1 agrees at 12 bases. J gave up 7 bases and V 1 base, and 4 bases lay outside the gene matches. From germline, CDR1 is SGHTA and CDR2 FQGNSA. This CDR3 is built from 15 residues. CDR3 protein: CASSLGGTGGSGYTF. The CDR3 nucleotides read TGTGCCAGCAGCTTAGGGGGGACAGGGGGCTCTGGCTACACCTTC.

The gene calls are TRBV28 and TRBJ2-3; TRBD2 is a possible D gene (7 bases). CDR1 is MDHEN, CDR2 SYDVKM, per germline. The CDR3 covers 18 residues. V was pared by 3 bases and J by 6 bases, with 25 bases between. In DNA form, the CDR3 reads TGTGCCAGCAGTTTGCCGAGGGGGGGGTCTAGGGAGGGCGATACGCAGTATTTT. Amino acids: CASSLPRGGSREGDTQYF.

This clonotype was seen only a few times. The chain uses TRBV6-2 or TRBV6-3 and TRBJ2-5; 8 bases map to TRBD1. With V trimmed by 2 bases and J by 5 bases, 4 bases remained unmatched. Germline CDR1 is MNHEY and CDR2 is SVGEGT. The CDR3 consists of 14 residues. CDR3 sequence (DNA): TGTGCCAGCAGTTACGGACAGGGTGGCGAGACCCAGTACTTC. Translating gives CASSYGQGGETQYF.

The rearrangement links TRBV7-8 to TRBJ2-1; TRBD1 agrees at 7 bases. V gave up 3 bases and J gave up 6 bases; unmatched junction bases: 5. The V gene's germline CDR1 is SGHVS and CDR2 FQNEAQ. The CDR3 sequence is 14 residues long. The CDR3 DNA reads as TGTGCCAGCAGCTTCTACAGGGGTAGCAATGAGCAGTTCTTC. Amino acids: CASSFYRGSNEQFF.

As DNA, the CDR3 is TGCAGTGCTAGAGATCTTGGGACAGGGTTTTACGAGCAGTACTTC. It codes for CSARDLGTGFYEQYF. V is TRBV20-1 and J is TRBJ2-7; 9 nucleotides agree with TRBD1. Looked up from germline, CDR1 is DFQATT and CDR2 is SNEGSKA (reference sequence). The CDR3 runs to 15 residues. Trimming took 0 bases from V and 4 from J; bases not matched to a gene: 7.

The chain couples TRBV20-1 to TRBJ2-7, with D perhaps TRBD1 or TRBD2 (6 bases each). This CDR3 spans 15 amino acids. With 6 bases removed from V and 5 bases from J, the gap between germline ends came to 23 bases. Germline V lookup: CDR1 DFQATT, CDR2 SNEGSKA (reference sequence). In DNA form, the CDR3 reads TGCAGTGCAACTAAAGGGGGGAGCGGGCTCGACGAGCAGTACTTC. Translated, it gives CSATKGGSGLDEQYF.

This clonotype was found a few times. The V gene is TRBV6-5, the J gene TRBJ1-2; TRBD1 matches at 10 bases. After removal of 2 bases from V and 4 bases from J, the junction contained 7 bases not matched to a gene. The germline V gene has CDR1 MNHEY and CDR2 SVGAGI. This CDR3 region has 16 residues. This chain's CDR3 is CASSYRRTGGAYGYTF. The CDR3 bases are TGTGCCAGCAGTTACAGGAGGACAGGGGGGGCCTATGGCTACACCTTC.

The chain employs TRBV5-4 and TRBJ1-6, with a tentative D call TRBD1 (5 bases). V shed 5 bases and J shed 8 bases, with 20 bases lying between them. CDR3 length equals 16 residues. Germline V gene data show CDR1 as SGHNT and CDR2 as YYREEE (reference sequence). The CDR3 spells CASRFGGGAWDSPLHF. CDR3 nucleotides: TGTGCCAGCAGATTCGGGGGTGGCGCGTGGGATTCACCCCTCCACTTT.

The chain carries TRBV7-2 and TRBJ1-2; D is unresolved. This CDR3 has 16 amino acids. Germline values: CDR1 SGHTA, CDR2 FQGNSA. V gave up 5 bases and J gave up 4 bases, with 20 bases separating them. CDR3 sequence reads: CASSVDFGPPVYGYTF. The CDR3 nucleotides read TGTGCCAGCAGCGTGGACTTCGGACCCCCCGTCTATGGCTACACCTTC. Complete variable domain (other parts from reference TRBV7-2 and TRBJ1-2): GAGVSQSPSNKVTEKGKDVELRCDPISGHTALYWYRQSLGQGLEFLIYFQGNSAPDKSGLPSDRFSAERTGGSVSTLTIQRTQQEDSAVYLCASSVDFGPPVYGYTFGSGTRLTVV.

The J gene is TRBJ2-5, the V gene TRBV28; a possible D gene is TRBD1 (6 bases). The CDR3 covers 13 residues. From germline, CDR1 is MDHEN and CDR2 SYDVKM. V shed 5 bases and J shed 1 base, with 8 bases lying between them. CDR3 coding DNA: TGTGCCAGCAGTCACAGGGCCCAAGAGACCCAGTACTTC. This sequence encodes CASSHRAQETQYF.

The sample holds a few counts of this clonotype. V and J are TRBV20-1 and TRBJ1-5, with D maybe TRBD1 (5 bases). This CDR3 region has 12 residues. Looked up from germline, CDR1 is DFQATT and CDR2 is SNEGSKA (reference sequence). V lost 6 bases, J lost 5 bases, and 11 bases lay in between. Here the CDR3 reads CSAGDPDQPQHF. For the CDR3, the DNA is TGCAGTGCCGGGGACCCAGATCAGCCCCAGCATTTT.

The chain is built from TRBV20-1 and TRBJ2-1; D is undetermined. Germline V gives CDR1 DFQATT, CDR2 SNEGSKA (reference sequence). This CDR3 is 13 amino acids long. Deletions cut 0 bases from V and 7 bases from J, with 10 bases between. CDR3 bases: TGCAGTGCTAGAGACCAACATTGGAATGAGCAGTTCTTC. Its translation is CSARDQHWNEQFF.

The chain joins TRBV2 to TRBJ1-2; D is ambiguous. The CDR3 is made up of 14 amino acids. The germline V and J ends were trimmed by 3 bases and 0 bases, with 8 bases remaining between them. Germline CDR1 SNHLY, CDR2 FYNNEI. This chain's CDR3 is CASSDALSNYGYTF. The CDR3 DNA is TGTGCCAGCAGTGATGCCTTGTCTAACTATGGCTACACCTTC.

The chain combines TRBV28 with TRBJ1-5, with a weak D call TRBD1 (6 bases). CDR1 and CDR2 (germline): MDHEN, SYDVKM. This CDR3 is built from 15 residues. V lost 6 bases to trimming and J lost 1 base, with 13 bases between them. The CDR3 is CASSWAGASNQPQHF. In nucleotides, the CDR3 is TGTGCCAGCAGCTGGGCGGGGGCGAGCAATCAGCCCCAGCATTTT.

This CDR3 reads CASSLATGTGDTQYF. The CDR3 DNA sequence: TGTGCCAGCAGCTTGGCCACGGGAACGGGAGATACGCAGTATTTT. This rearrangement joins TRBV5-4 to TRBJ2-3; D is possibly TRBD2 (5 bases). Germline CDR1 SGHNT, CDR2 YYREEE (reference sequence). The CDR3 is made up of 15 amino acids. V was pared by 0 bases and J by 5 bases, with 13 bases between.

This chain connects TRBV6-2 or TRBV6-3 to TRBJ2-5; TRBD2 matches at 7 bases. V lost 2 bases, J lost 4 bases, and 19 bases stayed unmatched. In germline, CDR1 is MNHEY, CDR2 SVGEGT. There are 19 residues in the CDR3. CDR3 amino acids: CASSYRLDLSRETRETQYF. Here the CDR3 DNA reads TGTGCCAGCAGTTACCGATTGGACCTATCGCGGGAGACGAGAGAGACCCAGTACTTC.

V is TRBV20-1 and J is TRBJ2-3; D ambiguous. V shed 1 base and J shed 4 bases, with 6 bases lying between them. Germline V gene sequence: CDR1 DFQATT, CDR2 SNEGSKA (reference sequence). This CDR3 contains 12 residues. The CDR3 sequence is CSARVGPDTQYF. The CDR3 coding sequence is TGCAGTGCTAGAGTAGGGCCAGATACGCAGTATTTT.

The gene calls are TRBV25-1 and TRBJ2-5; 8 nucleotides line up with TRBD1. V was pared by 3 bases and J by 0 bases, with 9 bases of the junction left unmatched. This CDR3 has 17 amino acids. Germline CDR1 and CDR2: MGHDK and SYGVNS. The CDR3, as DNA: TGTGCCAGCAGTGACCGGGACAGGCAACCACACCAAGAGACCCAGTACTTC. It yields the protein CASSDRDRQPHQETQYF.

The rearrangement uses TRBV6-1 and TRBJ1-1; no firm D call. This CDR3 region has 13 residues. V lost 2 bases and J lost 4, with 8 bases in between. Germline V gene sequence: CDR1 MNHNS, CDR2 SASEGT. DNA of the CDR3: TGTGCCAGCAGTGAACATGGTTCCACTGAAGCTTTCTTT. As protein: CASSEHGSTEAFF.

This chain links TRBV20-1 with TRBJ1-2, with D uncertain. The CDR3 has 12 amino acids. In germline, CDR1 is DFQATT, CDR2 SNEGSKA (reference sequence). Trimming removed 6 bases at V and 2 bases at J, with 10 bases between. The DNA for the CDR3 is TGCAGTGCAAGGAGGTTGAACTATGGCTACACCTTC. This sequence encodes CSARRLNYGYTF.

This clonotype was detected a few times. This chain connects TRBV6-1 to TRBJ1-5; 7 nucleotides match TRBD1. This CDR3 is 19 amino acids long. V lost 10 bases to trimming and J lost 1 base; unmatched junction nucleotides: 22. Germline V gene data show CDR1 as MNHNS and CDR2 as SASEGT. In DNA form, the CDR3 reads TGTGCCAACCCCTTATTAACCGACAGGGCCGCCCTCAGCAATCAGCCCCAGCATTTT. Its protein is CANPLLTDRAALSNQPQHF.

This clonotype has just a few counts. In DNA form, the CDR3 reads TGTGCCAGCAGTTTTCAGGGGGCCAATCAGCCCCAGCATTTT. It codes for CASSFQGANQPQHF. The genes are TRBV12-3 or TRBV12-4 and TRBJ1-5; TRBD1 aligns across 8 bases. Losses at the gene ends were 3 bases for V and 3 bases for J; bases not matched to a gene: 1. The CDR3 covers 14 residues.

The chain combines TRBV19 with TRBJ1-1; TRBD1 matches 9 bases. Germline assignment: CDR1 LNHDA and CDR2 SQIVND (reference sequence). V was clipped by 5 bases and J by 2 bases; unmatched bases: 12. This CDR3 is 17 amino acids long. CDR3 loop: CASSLRAGQGRNTEAFF. The CDR3 coding sequence is TGTGCCAGTAGTCTCCGAGCGGGACAGGGAAGAAACACTGAAGCTTTCTTT.

J is TRBJ1-3 and V is TRBV4-1; maybe TRBD1 (5 bases). This CDR3 is built from 16 residues. Germline values: CDR1 MGHRA, CDR2 YSYEKL. Trimming shortened V by 2 bases and J by 0 bases, and 11 bases separated the two germline ends. Here the CDR3 DNA reads TGCGCCAGCAGCCAACAACAGGTCCTCTCTGGAAACACCATATATTTT. Its translation: CASSQQQVLSGNTIYF.

The chain couples TRBV27 to TRBJ1-6; D uncertain. Trimming left V 6 bases short and J 6 bases short, with 12 bases between. The germline gives CDR1 MNHEY, CDR2 SMNVEV (reference sequence). This CDR3 has 14 residues. The CDR3 spells CASRRPLGNSPLHF. The CDR3 DNA sequence: TGTGCCAGCAGACGACCACTGGGTAATTCACCCCTCCACTTT.